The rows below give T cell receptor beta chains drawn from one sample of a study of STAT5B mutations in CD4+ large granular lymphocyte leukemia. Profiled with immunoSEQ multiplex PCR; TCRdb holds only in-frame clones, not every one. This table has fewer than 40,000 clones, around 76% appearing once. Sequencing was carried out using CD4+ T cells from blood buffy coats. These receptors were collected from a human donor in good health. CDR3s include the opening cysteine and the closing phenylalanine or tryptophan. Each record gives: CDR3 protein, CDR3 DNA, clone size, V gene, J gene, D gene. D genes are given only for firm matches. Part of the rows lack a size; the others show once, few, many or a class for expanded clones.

CDR3aa: CASSVGDGPRNTEAFF
CDR3nt: TGTGCCAGCAGTGTGGGAGACGGACCACGGAACACTGAAGCTTTCTTT
abundance: NA
v_gene: TRBV6-1
j_gene: TRBJ1-1
d_gene: NA

CDR3aa: CASSLVGDRGLGSSYNEQFF
CDR3nt: TGCGCCAGCAGCTTGGTGGGGGACAGGGGGCTGGGTAGCTCCTACAATGAGCAGTTCTTC
abundance: NA
v_gene: TRBV5-1
j_gene: TRBJ2-1
d_gene: TRBD1

CDR3aa: CASSVQGVASYEQYF
CDR3nt: TGTGCCAGCAGCGTACAGGGTGTGGCTTCCTACGAGCAGTACTTC
abundance: NA
v_gene: TRBV7-8
j_gene: TRBJ2-7
d_gene: NA

CDR3aa: CASRAGGTDTQYF
CDR3nt: TGTGCCAGCAGAGCGGGGGGCACAGATACGCAGTATTTT
abundance: once
v_gene: TRBV6-1
j_gene: TRBJ2-3
d_gene: TRBD2

CDR3aa: CSAPRRPDLF
CDR3nt: TGCAGTGCACCACGACGGCCAGACCTTTTT
abundance: NA
v_gene: TRBV20-1
j_gene: TRBJ1-1
d_gene: NA

CDR3aa: CATLGGNTEAFF
CDR3nt: TGTGCCACCCTTGGGGGGAACACTGAAGCTTTCTTT
abundance: few
v_gene: TRBV5-8
j_gene: TRBJ1-1
d_gene: NA

CDR3aa: CASSPGVEWAEAFF
CDR3nt: TGTGCCAGCAGCCCCGGTGTGGAATGGGCTGAAGCTTTCTTT
abundance: NA
v_gene: TRBV9
j_gene: TRBJ1-1
d_gene: NA

CDR3aa: CASSSHSPLNYGYTF
CDR3nt: TGTGCCAGCAGTTCCCATTCCCCCCTCAACTATGGCTACACCTTC
abundance: NA
v_gene: TRBV28
j_gene: TRBJ1-2
d_gene: NA

CDR3aa: CASNGDRDEQYF
CDR3nt: TGTGCCAGCAACGGGGATAGGGACGAGCAGTACTTC
abundance: NA
v_gene: TRBV6-1
j_gene: TRBJ2-7
d_gene: NA

CDR3aa: CASSLASGLGSGNTIYF
CDR3nt: TGTGCCAGCAGCTTAGCATCAGGGTTGGGGTCCGGAAACACCATATATTTT
abundance: NA
v_gene: TRBV7-2
j_gene: TRBJ1-3
d_gene: NA